This T cell receptor beta chain is drawn from a study of cytomegalovirus exposure and HLA in healthy donors. Amplification used 60 Vbeta primers and 13 Jbeta primers. Sequenced by immunoSEQ multiplex PCR; TCRdb stores in-frame clones only, minus some. In the table there are 110,000 or so clones, approximately 80% of which are singletons. The CDR3 covers 16 residues. Trimming took 1 base from V and 2 from J, leaving 12 bases between them. Looked up from germline, CDR1 is LGHNA and CDR2 is YNFKEQ. This clone was picked up one time. As yet, its antigen is unknown. General observations from the study: Later on, analysis showed that most CMV-associated TCR beta chains appeared to be HLA-restricted. The study found most TCR sequences rare, yet found some public TCRs in many donors. Later on, an analysis found that several of the most significant clusters appeared to be linked to common viral pathogens, which included parvovirus B19. In a later analysis, HLA-C alleles had the fewest associated TCRs, DRB1 alleles the most.

This clonotype was sampled from a woman aged 30 to 39 in good health and CMV-seropositive. Sequenced material: PBMCs. The rearrangement joins TRBV4-2 to TRBJ1-5; a possible D gene is TRBD1 (6 bases). The CDR3 region is CASSQVGAYGNQPQHF. The CDR3 nucleotides read TGTGCCAGCAGCCAAGTGGGGGCCTATGGCAATCAGCCCCAGCATTTT.